The rows below give T cell receptor beta chains drawn from one sample of a study of T cell responses to AZD1222 COVID-19 vaccine. Clones were read by immunoSEQ multiplex PCR, and TCRdb kept only the in-frame ones, dropping some. This sample has roughly 180,000 clones, with 90% to 95% found just once. The specimen was peripheral blood, collected 28 days after the second AZD1222 dose. The receptors originated from an adult who received the AZD1222 COVID-19 vaccine. Both conserved end residues are part of each CDR3. The order of the fields is V gene, CDR3 protein.

TRBV10-3 | CAISESGLMLYNEQFF
TRBV2 | CASSVTQETQYF
TRBV4-2 | CASSQDLVDEKLFF
TRBV23-1 | CASRPLAELDEQYF
TRBV3-1/TRBV3-2 | CASSQISQGYSPLHF
TRBV5-5 | CASSLEFRSGAQYF
TRBV9 | CASSVESFYEQYF
TRBV11-1 | CASSRGTHKTYEQYF
TRBV9 | CASSRDPGARGNTIYF
TRBV29-1 | CSVEIQGGTYGYTF
TRBV7-8 | CASSTSRYEQYF
TRBV30 | CAWSWGRQRGNQPQHF
TRBV7-2 | CASSLDQVQPQHF
TRBV4-3 | CASSQEAGFQETQYF
TRBV6-5 | CASSYSGRANNSPLHF
TRBV11-2 | CASSHAGQGAYGYTF
TRBV6-2/TRBV6-3 | CASSPTGATGYGYTF
TRBV18 | CASSPGGDGYTF
TRBV12-5 | CASGRPTDTQYF
TRBV6-5 | CASSYSIDPNEKLFF
TRBV7-8 | CASSSQERGYNSPLHF
TRBV27 | CASSWGGPGGYGYTF
TRBV3-1/TRBV3-2 | CASSLAISGRDKAKNIQYF
TRBV7-8 | CASSLVRGNTEAFF
TRBV19 | CASSIEGGRGYGYTF
TRBV7-2 | CASSGRGGNQPQHF
TRBV12-3/TRBV12-4 | CASSLARDYGYTF
TRBV30 | CAWSVRAQGTEAFF
TRBV5-6 | CASSLTPGAVNYGYTF
TRBV9 | CASSALGLRNTEAFF
TRBV14 | CASSPRPSGRTDTQYF
TRBV7-2 | CASSSRPGAVNQPQHF
TRBV19 | CASSIMVLNQETQYF
TRBV19 | CASSRSGTYQPQHF
TRBV4-1 | CASSQVRVDSYEQYF
TRBV2 | CASRRTSYEQYF
TRBV7-2 | CASREMGLYTDTQYF
TRBV15 | CATSASGTGSYEQYF
TRBV14 | CASSQVGDEQFF
TRBV12-1 | CASSTTPGPNQPQHF
TRBV5-1 | CASSSGPNYGYTF
TRBV5-6 | CASSLVGRSTYEQYF